Below are 27 T cell receptor beta chains sequenced from a single sample in a study of blood T cell dynamics during melanoma immunotherapy. Assay used: immunoSEQ multiplex PCR; TCRdb lists only in-frame clones, some missing. Among about 17,000 clones, roughly four fifths were seen once, and the ten largest hold about 7.6%. Specified time point: pre-treatment baseline. Sequenced material: blood, taken from a patient treated with checkpoint blockade. The receptors were sampled from a human donor with melanoma.

The chain joins TRBV27 to TRBJ2-5, with D unresolved. This CDR3 spans 14 amino acids. The V and J ends lost 3 bases and 4 bases respectively, with 12 bases between them. Germline loops: CDR1 MNHEY, CDR2 SMNVEV (reference sequence). This CDR3 reads CASSFGGYVETQYF. CDR3 sequence (DNA): TGTGCCAGCAGTTTCGGTGGTTATGTAGAGACCCAGTACTTC.

The chain couples TRBV29-1 to TRBJ1-3, with TRBD1 as a possible D gene (5 bases). The CDR3 is 14 amino acids. Trimming took off 4 bases at V and 2 bases at J, with 12 bases between the two ends. The germline gives CDR1 SQVTM, CDR2 ANQGSEA. The CDR3: CSVGPGGAGNTIYF. The CDR3 DNA sequence: TGCAGCGTTGGTCCGGGGGGAGCTGGAAACACCATATATTTT.

The J gene is TRBJ2-3, the V gene TRBV5-8, with 8 bases identical to TRBD2. Germline V gene lookup returns CDR1 SGHTS and CDR2 YDEGEE. With V trimmed by 4 bases and J by 7 bases, 11 bases remained unmatched. The CDR3 has 15 residues. CDR3 bases: TGTGCCAGCAGCCCTCGAGGAGCGGGAGAGCATACGCAGTATTTT. Its protein is CASSPRGAGEHTQYF. Full variable domain (missing parts from reference TRBV5-8 and TRBJ2-3): EAGVTQSPTHLIKTRGQQATLRCSPISGHTSVYWYQQALGLGLQFLLWYDEGEERNRGNFPPRFSGRQFPNYSSELNVNALELEDSALYLCASSPRGAGEHTQYFGPGTRLTVL.

Notes on this clone: Other DNA sequences within the sample encode an identical CDR3. The V call is TRBV18, the J call TRBJ2-7; no definite D call. Germline V CDR1 and CDR2: KGHSH, LQKENI. The CDR3 extends over 13 amino acids. V dropped 3 bases and J dropped 6 bases, with 12 bases sitting between them. The CDR3 region has the DNA TGTGCCAGCTCACCGCCGGATGGGTCCGAGCAGTACTTC. It yields the protein CASSPPDGSEQYF. The full variable domain, in which reference TRBV18 and TRBJ2-7 provide the parts outside the CDR3, is NAGVMQNPRHLVRRRGQEARLRCSPMKGHSHVYWYRQLPEEGLKFMVYLQKENIIDESGMPKERFSAEFPKEGPSILRIQQVVRGDSAAYFCASSPPDGSEQYFGPGTRLTVT.

In its sample, this clone was seen a few times. This chain's CDR3 is CASRLAPEGLSGANVLTF. The CDR3 bases are TGTGCCAGCAGGCTAGCCCCCGAGGGGTTGTCTGGGGCCAACGTCCTGACTTTC. The rearrangement joins TRBV7-2 to TRBJ2-6; D is possibly TRBD1 or TRBD2 (5 bases each). Germline lookup yields CDR1 SGHTA and CDR2 FQGNSA. Deletions cut 6 bases from V and 1 base from J, with 19 bases between. This CDR3 has 18 amino acids.

The chain recombines TRBV7-2 with TRBJ2-7; 9 nucleotides align to TRBD1. The trim removed 2 bases at V and 3 bases at J, leaving 5 bases unmatched. Germline V gene sequence: CDR1 SGHTA, CDR2 FQGNSA. This CDR3 has 15 residues. The CDR3 loop reads CASSLQPTGGYEQYF. CDR3 nucleotide sequence: TGTGCCAGCAGCTTACAACCGACAGGGGGCTACGAGCAGTACTTC. The full variable domain, its missing parts supplied by reference TRBV7-2 and TRBJ2-7, is GAGVSQSPSNKVTEKGKDVELRCDPISGHTALYWYRQSLGQGLEFLIYFQGNSAPDKSGLPSDRFSAERTGGSVSTLTIQRTQQEDSAVYLCASSLQPTGGYEQYFGPGTRLTVT.

CDR3 amino acids: CATLPLHF. The CDR3 DNA follows: TGTGCCACCCTACCCCTCCACTTT. The chain carries TRBV6-6 and TRBJ1-6; D unresolved. This CDR3 region has 8 residues. Germline lookup yields CDR1 MNHNY and CDR2 SVGAGI (reference sequence). V was shortened by 10 bases and J by 12 bases, with 4 bases between the two germline ends.

The chain combines TRBV5-6 with TRBJ2-4, with D tentatively TRBD2 (6 bases). Germline V gene lookup returns CDR1 SGHDT and CDR2 YYEEEE. The CDR3 length is 14 residues. V lost 4 bases, J lost 6 bases, and 14 bases lay in between. CDR3 bases: TGTGCCAGCAGCCCCGGCGGGGCGAGAAACATTCAGTACTTC. This encodes CASSPGGARNIQYF.

The chain's CDR3 is CASWGYSNQPQHF. The CDR3 DNA reads TGTGCCAGCTGGGGGTATAGCAATCAGCCCCAGCATTTT. The V and J genes are TRBV28 and TRBJ1-5; perhaps TRBD1 as D (5 bases). This CDR3 has 13 residues. Trimming pared 8 bases from V and 0 bases from J, leaving 8 bases between. Germline CDR1 is MDHEN and CDR2 is SYDVKM.

The rearrangement links TRBV28 to TRBJ1-4, with D possibly matching TRBD1 (6 bases). The CDR3 has 17 residues. V was cut by 5 bases and J by 5 bases, with 21 bases left in between. CDR1 and CDR2 (germline): MDHEN, SYDVKM. CDR3 protein: CASSTFQGGRQNEKLFF. The DNA for the CDR3 is TGTGCCAGCAGTACCTTCCAAGGGGGGCGCCAAAATGAAAAACTGTTTTTT.

The chain joins TRBV28 to TRBJ2-1; 8 nucleotides agree with TRBD2. J lost 7 bases, V lost 3 bases, and 8 bases had no gene match. Germline V gene sequence: CDR1 MDHEN, CDR2 SYDVKM. This CDR3 is 15 amino acids long. The CDR3 DNA reads as TGTGCCAGCAGTTTGCTGGGGCTAGCGGGTAATGAGCAGTTCTTC. Amino acid sequence: CASSLLGLAGNEQFF.

CDR3 sequence: CASSPTSGRAYNEQFF. The CDR3 DNA reads as TGTGCCAGCAGTCCCACTAGCGGGAGGGCCTACAATGAGCAGTTCTTC. The J gene is TRBJ2-1, the V gene TRBV28; TRBD2 matches at 13 bases. Unmatched junction bases numbered 3, after V lost 5 bases and J lost 2 bases. The CDR3 spans 16 residues. Germline assignment: CDR1 MDHEN and CDR2 SYDVKM.

The genes are TRBV7-9 and TRBJ2-6; tentative D call: TRBD1 (5 bases). The CDR3 extends over 18 amino acids. Germline loops: CDR1 SEHNR, CDR2 FQNEAQ (reference sequence). The V and J ends lost 0 bases and 2 bases respectively, with 14 bases between them. The CDR3: CASSLARAGLTGANVLTF. In nucleotides, the CDR3 is TGTGCCAGCAGCTTAGCGCGTGCAGGGCTAACTGGGGCCAACGTCCTGACTTTC.

V usage is TRBV20-1 and J usage is TRBJ2-7; perhaps D is TRBD1 or TRBD2 (7 bases each). Trimming cost V 4 bases and J 6 bases, with 10 bases left between them. Germline lookup yields CDR1 DFQATT and CDR2 SNEGSKA (reference sequence). This CDR3 is built from 11 residues. The CDR3 DNA reads TGCAGTGCTACAGGGGGGGGCGAGCAGTACTTC. Amino acids: CSATGGGEQYF.

This rearrangement joins TRBV7-8 to TRBJ1-5; 7 bases agree with TRBD1. The CDR3 consists of 16 residues. The V segment lost 0 bases and the J segment 0 bases; nucleotides outside the gene matches: 2. The germline CDR1 and CDR2 sequences are SGHVS and FQNEAQ. The CDR3 DNA reads TGTGCCAGCAGCTTAGCAGGGGGCATTAGCAATCAGCCCCAGCATTTT. Its translation: CASSLAGGISNQPQHF. Supplemented by reference TRBV7-8 and TRBJ1-5, the full variable domain reads GAGVSQSPRYKVAKRGQDVALRCDPISGHVSLFWYQQALGQGPEFLTYFQNEAQLDKSGLPSDRFFAERPEGSVSTLKIQRTQQEDSAVYLCASSLAGGISNQPQHFGDGTRLSIL.

The rearrangement uses TRBV11-2 and TRBJ2-3, with TRBD2 as a possible D gene (6 bases). Trimming stripped 2 bases from V and 1 base from J, with 10 bases between. Germline loops: CDR1 SGHAT, CDR2 FQNNGV. The CDR3 sequence is 15 residues long. The CDR3 here is CASSLLPGGTDTQYF. The CDR3, as DNA: TGTGCCAGCAGCTTACTCCCGGGAGGCACAGATACGCAGTATTTT.

This clone was recorded only once. CDR3 in amino acids: CASSPWFASGSSNEQFF. The CDR3 coding sequence is TGTGCCAGCAGCCCCTGGTTCGCTAGCGGGAGTAGCAATGAGCAGTTCTTC. This chain joins TRBV7-9 and TRBJ2-1; 10 bases are a match to TRBD2. CDR3 length: 17 amino acids. After removal of 5 bases from V and 6 bases from J, the junction contained 13 bases not matched to a gene. In germline, CDR1 is SEHNR, CDR2 FQNEAQ (reference sequence).

This chain links TRBV27 with TRBJ2-7; TRBD2 might be the D (6 bases). Per the germline V gene, CDR1 is MNHEY and CDR2 is SMNVEV (reference sequence). Deletions cut 6 bases from V and 4 bases from J, with 19 bases between. The CDR3 consists of 15 residues. The CDR3 protein is CASRLSRGFDYEQYF. The CDR3 bases are TGTGCCAGCAGGCTGTCGCGGGGTTTTGATTACGAGCAGTACTTC.

The chain recombines TRBV10-3 with TRBJ2-4; D is uncertain. The CDR3 spans 12 residues. Germline V lookup: CDR1 ENHRY, CDR2 SYGVKD. V was shortened by 8 bases and J by 1 base, with 6 bases between the two germline ends. CDR3 DNA sequence: TGTGCCATCGCTAATGCCAAAAACATTCAGTACTTC. Its protein product is CAIANAKNIQYF.

The chain couples TRBV6-4 to TRBJ2-1; 13 bases line up with TRBD2. Germline V gene data show CDR1 as MRHNA and CDR2 as SNTAGT. This CDR3 is 14 amino acids long. V was pared by 5 bases and J by 6 bases, with 1 base of the junction left unmatched. The CDR3 nucleotides read TGTGCCAGCAGTCGACTAGCGGGGGGCAATGAGCAGTTCTTC. Translating it yields CASSRLAGGNEQFF.

This clone appeared a few times. The chain joins TRBV7-3 to TRBJ2-7, with a possible D match to TRBD2 (5 bases). The germline gives CDR1 SGHTA, CDR2 FQGTGA. Trimming took 5 bases from V and 4 from J, leaving 9 bases between them. The CDR3 contains 12 residues. The CDR3 bases are TGTGCCAGCAGCCCCAGAGGGTACGAGCAGTACTTC. This gives the protein CASSPRGYEQYF.

The chain uses TRBV7-9 and TRBJ2-3, with D tentatively TRBD1 (6 bases). CDR3 size: 14 residues. The V gene's germline CDR1 is SEHNR and CDR2 FQNEAQ (reference sequence). V was pared by 4 bases and J by 3 bases, with 11 bases between. The CDR3 region is CASSSGQKTDTQYF. DNA of the CDR3: TGTGCCAGCAGCTCCGGACAGAAGACAGATACGCAGTATTTT.

The rearrangement joins TRBV28 to TRBJ1-2; D gene unclear. Trimming pared 5 bases from V and 8 bases from J, leaving 15 bases between. The germline V gene encodes CDR1 MDHEN and CDR2 SYDVKM. This CDR3 has 13 residues. The CDR3 loop is CASSPSRRQGYTF. CDR3 DNA: TGTGCCAGCAGTCCCTCCCGGAGGCAGGGCTACACCTTC.

The J gene is TRBJ1-1, the V gene TRBV28; unclear D gene. This CDR3 spans 12 amino acids. V dropped 1 base and J dropped 6 bases, with 6 bases sitting between them. Germline CDR1 and CDR2: MDHEN and SYDVKM. CDR3 sequence reads: CASSLSWSEAFF. The CDR3 bases are TGTGCCAGCAGTTTATCGTGGTCTGAAGCTTTCTTT.

V and J are TRBV19 and TRBJ2-1; TRBD1 matches at 7 bases. Trimming cost V 7 bases and J 5 bases; bases outside gene matches: 5. CDR1 is LNHDA and CDR2 is SQIVND in the germline V gene (reference sequence). This CDR3 is built from 13 residues. CDR3 sequence: CASKRGQNNEQFF. The CDR3 DNA reads TGTGCCAGTAAGAGGGGACAGAACAATGAGCAGTTCTTC.

The V call is TRBV5-4, the J call TRBJ2-1, with TRBD2 identical over 10 bases. CDR1 and CDR2 (germline): SGHNT, YYREEE (reference sequence). V was pared by 4 bases and J by 7 bases, with 14 bases of the junction left unmatched. The CDR3 extends over 17 amino acids. The CDR3, as DNA: TGTGCCAGCAGCCCCATGAAAGCGGGAGGGCCTGGTAATGAGCAGTTCTTC. Translating it yields CASSPMKAGGPGNEQFF.

This clone has a handful of counts. The V call is TRBV11-2, the J call TRBJ1-1; D remains unclear. The CDR3 spans 13 residues. Looked up from germline, CDR1 is SGHAT and CDR2 is FQNNGV. Trimming stripped 1 base from V and 0 bases from J, with 3 bases between. The CDR3 DNA reads as TGTGCCAGCAGCTTAGGTATGAACACTGAAGCTTTCTTT. Amino acids: CASSLGMNTEAFF.